This paragraph covers one T cell receptor (beta chain) sequence. Measured with immunoSEQ multiplex PCR; TCRdb has only the in-frame clones, and not every one. In the table there are about 130,000 clones, 70% to 80% of which are singletons. This record comes from a study of blood T cell repertoires in COVID-19. The wider study: Whether acute or convalescent, the COVID-19 samples came from the United States, Italy and Spain.

Sequenced sample: peripheral blood. This receptor was obtained from a human donor in a cohort sampled during active COVID-19.

This chain's CDR3 is CASSLAGTQNSPLHF. Written as DNA, the CDR3 is TGTGCCAGCAGCCTTGCTGGGACTCAGAATTCACCCCTCCACTTT. V gene TRBV7-3 combines with J gene TRBJ1-6; tentatively, D is TRBD1 (5 bases). The CDR3 runs to 15 residues. CDR1 and CDR2 from the germline V gene are SGHTA and FQGTGA. V was clipped by 5 bases and J by 7 bases, with 15 bases between them.